Below are 6 T cell receptor beta chains sequenced from a single sample in a study of regulatory T cells in long-lasting Graves disease. To make TCR beta libraries, researchers used iRepertoire HTBI primers and Arm-PCR of CDR3 regions. MiXCR, run by TCRdb on the multiplex PCR reads, gives a single entry per CDR3 protein. The sample lists approximately 310,000 distinct CDR3 sequences, 18% seen once, with less than 45% in the top ten. Time point: newly diagnosed GD, antithyroid drugs for less than 3 months. Generation of the TCR library employed RNA extracted from PBMCs. The sample in question was peripheral blood mononuclear cells (PBMCs), obtained at new diagnosis, from a patient treated with antithyroid drugs. The receptors stem from a female donor with Graves disease.

This clonotype has only a few counts. The chain has TRBV5-1 and TRBJ2-5; 7 bases map to TRBD2. This CDR3 spans 16 amino acids. V was clipped by 4 bases and J by 2 bases; unmatched bases: 11. CDR1 and CDR2 from the germline V gene are SGHRS and YFSETQ. The chain's CDR3 is CASSPAPAGLQETQYF. CDR3 coding DNA: TGCGCCAGCAGCCCGGCGCCAGCGGGATTACAAGAGACCCAGTACTTC.

The chain employs TRBV14 and TRBJ2-5; TRBD2 might be the D (5 bases). The length of the CDR3 is 17 residues. Between the trimmed V and J ends, which lost 4 bases and 4 bases, there was a span of 22 bases. Germline V gives CDR1 SGHDN, CDR2 FVKESK. The DNA for the CDR3 is TGTGCCAGCAGCCCCCGGGCCGCTGCGGGTTATGGAGAGACCCAGTACTTC. Translation gives CASSPRAAAGYGETQYF.

This clonotype was seen many times. The V call is TRBV6-2 or TRBV6-3, the J call TRBJ1-5; TRBD1 might be the D (5 bases). This CDR3 region has 16 residues. V lost 0 bases to trimming and J lost 3 bases, with 12 bases between them. Germline lookup yields CDR1 MNHEY and CDR2 SVGEGT. The CDR3 nucleotides are TGTGCCAGCAGTTACTCGGCCACGGGGCTCAATCAGCCCCAGCATTTT. This codes for CASSYSATGLNQPQHF.

This clonotype was found a few times. The chain has TRBV6-4 and TRBJ1-2, with 10 bases aligning to TRBD1. The J segment lost 2 bases and the V segment lost 7 bases, leaving 4 bases of the junction unmatched. This CDR3 has 14 amino acids. Looked up from germline, CDR1 is MRHNA and CDR2 is SNTAGT. The CDR3 region is CASTPGQGNYGYTF. The CDR3 bases are TGTGCCAGCACCCCGGGACAGGGGAACTATGGCTACACCTTC.

The chain joins TRBV29-1 to TRBJ2-7; tentatively, D is TRBD1 or TRBD2 (5 bases each). Germline loops: CDR1 SQVTM, CDR2 ANQGSEA. The CDR3 loop spans 11 amino acids. Trimming removed 6 bases from V and 5 bases from J, with 11 bases in between. The CDR3 DNA reads TGCAGCGTCGAGTGGGGGAACGAGCAGTACTTC. It is translated as CSVEWGNEQYF.

This clonotype was seen many times. The J gene is TRBJ2-2, the V gene TRBV24-1; 7 bases align to TRBD2. The junction had 9 bases not matched to a gene; V was cut back by 1 base and J by 5 bases. The CDR3 runs to 17 residues. The germline V gene has CDR1 KGHDR and CDR2 SFDVKD. The chain's CDR3 is CATSDFGGKISTGELFF. In nucleotides, the CDR3 is TGTGCCACCAGTGATTTCGGGGGGAAAATATCAACCGGGGAGCTGTTTTTT.